This paragraph covers one T cell receptor (beta chain) sequence. Healthy Finnish infants having corrective surgery for congenital heart defects served as donors. Only four of the eight donors provided a roughly 0.45-1 mL blood sample. These data come from a study of human thymus T cells. In germline, CDR1 is SGHNT, CDR2 YYREEE (reference sequence). Trimming removed 2 bases at V and 0 bases at J, with 10 bases between. CDR3 size: 15 residues. The assay was immunoSEQ multiplex PCR, and TCRdb's table has in-frame clones only and misses some. The sample contains about 43,000 clones, roughly 94% of which appear only once.

This sequence joins TRBV5-4 and TRBJ2-3; unclear D gene. The receptor was isolated from a girl under three years old with a congenital heart defect but otherwise immunologically healthy. The material sequenced was blood. This CDR3 is CASSLLPTSTDTQYF. CDR3 in DNA: TGTGCCAGCAGCTTACTACCAACTAGCACAGATACGCAGTATTTT.